The TCR beta chain described here comes from a study of Ad26.COV2.S vaccination and SARS-CoV-2 variants. Whole-study context: Ad26.COV2.S given intramuscularly, once or twice 56 days apart.

Sample treatment: around 19 received Ad26.COV2.S at low or high dose, single or two shots; roughly five received placebo; per-sample allocation not given. Collection of the samples took place on day 63 after the first injection of vaccine or placebo. What was given as vaccine was an Ad26 vector encoding Wuhan-strain SARS-CoV-2 spike. The study, taken as a whole, reports: Possible underestimation of total T cell responses by the TCR breadth and depth analyses was noted.

In the case of this clone: Its antigen is unidentified.

Some clones are missing from TCRdb's copy, which holds only in-frame ones; the method was immunoSEQ multiplex PCR. The sample records 350,000 to 450,000 clones, more than 75% being singletons. Per the germline V gene, CDR1 is SGHTA and CDR2 is FQGNSA. There are 19 residues in the CDR3. Germline trimming cut 0 bases from V and 8 bases from J; bases unmatched to any gene: 17. This sequence joins TRBV7-2 and TRBJ2-3; 10 bases are shared with TRBD2. This sample comprised peripheral blood, obtained in a trial of Ad26.COV2.S vaccine versus placebo. This TCR was recovered from a person aged 18-65 years who received the Ad26.COV2.S COVID-19 vaccine or a placebo. CDR3 in amino acids: CASSLASGGAGLPGGTQYF. The CDR3 DNA reads as TGTGCCAGCAGCTTAGCAAGCGGGGGGGCCGGTCTCCCCGGGGGTACGCAGTATTTT. Supplemented by reference TRBV7-2 and TRBJ2-3, the full variable domain reads GAGVSQSPSNKVTEKGKDVELRCDPISGHTALYWYRQSLGQGLEFLIYFQGNSAPDKSGLPSDRFSAERTGGSVSTLTIQRTQQEDSAVYLCASSLASGGAGLPGGTQYFGPGTRLTVL.